This T cell receptor beta chain emerged from a study of T cells after yellow fever vaccination (dated by TCRdb to between 2018 and 2021). General notes on the study: Libraries from fractions with low cell numbers were prepared with the SMART-Seq v4 Ultra Low Input RNA kit. Bulk TCR alpha and beta repertoires were sequenced longitudinally to track T-cell clones before and after primary and booster YFV17D yellow fever vaccination. Two healthy male donors made up the cohort, one aged 18 to 30 years and the other aged 30 to 40 years. Blood was collected at multiple timepoints before and after primary and secondary immunization, and bulk PBMC replicates and cell subsets were isolated.

This clonotype appeared a few times. Its antigen is not yet known. Per-base quality was not reported, and no clone a single base away is much larger than it. The germline V gene specifies SGHTA as CDR1 and FQGNSA as CDR2. The CDR3 has 14 amino acids, counting the end cysteine and phenylalanine. Only the CDR3 part of the read is kept: 42 bases, read in frame from the first base. V lost 4 bases and J lost 1 base; the stretch between them is 9 bases long. The paper as a whole reports these results and caveats: Compared with the primary T-cell response, the secondary T-cell response was weaker but faster, peaking on day 5 rather than day 15. Most clones expanded after primary vaccination were re-detected after the booster (96% of CD4 and about nine tenths of CD8), suggesting broad memory maintenance. Because only a couple of donors were included in the study, the extent to which the findings can be generalized is limited. Because abundant contaminating clonotypes from the bulk population could be contained in FACS-sorted repertoires, computational filtering was required. A small fraction of clonotypes showed up in both the CD4 and CD8 compartments, probably as a result of convergent recombination.

This specimen's treatment or condition label, interpreted: live attenuated yellow fever vaccine strain. At every blood-draw timepoint, two biological replicates of bulk PBMCs were collected. PBMCs were isolated from peripheral blood using a standard Ficoll-Paque protocol. TriZol was used to extract RNA from bulk PBMCs, from CD4 and CD8 fractions, and from dextramer-positive and dextramer-negative fractions. TCR cDNA was synthesized by 5'RACE template switching, through which a universal primer site and unique molecular identifiers were introduced. Priming of cDNA synthesis was performed from both the TCR alpha and TCR beta constant segments. Library amplification involved two PCR steps, and the second step added sample barcodes and sequencing adapters. Libraries were sequenced on Illumina HiSeq 2500 (2x100 bp) or NovaSeq (2x150 bp). Under the source paper's analysis protocol: MIGEC was used to demultiplex reads and collapse the reads into UMI consensus sequences, and MiXCR was used for V(D)J alignment. Vaccine-responding clonotypes were defined with edgeR using replicate PBMC samples, requiring FDR below 0.01 and a log2 fold change above 5 up to day 15. Each bulk clonotype received a CD4 or CD8 identity based on whether the sequenced CD4 or CD8 repertoire contained that clonotype at higher abundance. TCRdb trimmed the raw reads at Q25, called clones with MiXCR and kept productive beta chains. Rows with a matching CDR3 protein are joined into one entry that keeps the most common DNA and genes. The V and J calls shown here were made by TCRdb, not taken from the authors' results. Present in this sample are some 300,000 distinct CDR3 sequences, roughly 7.5% of which were seen just once. 15% to 20% of the sample lies in the top ten.

This TCR came from a man between 18 and 29 years old who received the YFV17D yellow fever vaccine. This sequence uses TRBV7-2 and TRBJ2-3; the D gene assignment is ambiguous. The sequencing used PBMCs, collected about 41 days after the first yellow fever vaccination. The CDR3 reads CASSSGSGTDTQYF. The base sequence is TGTGCCAGCAGCTCTGGGTCGGGCACAGATACGCAGTATTTT.